This T cell receptor beta chain was profiled in a study of blood T cell repertoires in COVID-19 (TCRdb year 2020). Study-level background: Samples covering the acute and convalescent phases of COVID-19 were provided by collaborators in the United States, Italy and Spain. Samples were obtained from the ongoing ImmuneRACE study (first 160 participants) and from roughly 1,300 subjects provided by 6 global collaborators. The repertoires were made available in a free public database intended to serve as a resource for research on the immune response to SARS-CoV-2. Nearly every sample came with metadata listing a de-identified subject ID, COVID-19 status, age in years and sex. Subjects who had been exposed to COVID-19, were actively infected with it, or had recovered from it provided the deeply sampled blood TCRbeta repertoires that made up the dataset. The material from the prospective study consisted of cDNA or gDNA derived from T cells, B-cell-depleted T cells, or PBMCs. HLA class I and class II types, where available, came from metadata supplied by the sample provider rather than from assay-based typing.

The germline V gene specifies MNHEY as CDR1 and SVGAGI as CDR2. From the cysteine through the phenylalanine, the CDR3 covers 14 amino acids. Left in the record is the CDR3 DNA by itself, 42 bases read in frame from the first base. V loses 7 bases at its end and J loses 6 bases; junction bases beyond the gene matches: 10. Collaborating institutions collected whole blood in K2EDTA tubes following their own protocols. For TCRbeta analysis, collaborators shipped samples in one of three forms: frozen whole blood, isolated PBMCs, or DNA extracted from either of those sample types. TCRbeta CDR3 regions were amplified from genomic DNA using the immunoSEQ Assay, a bias-controlled multiplex PCR. Processing in the source paper ran as follows. The number of nucleated cells in each sample was estimated by amplification of reference gene primers within the assay. To quantify the absolute abundance of each unique TCRbeta CDR3 rearrangement, sequence reads were collapsed and filtered. For each sample, productive Simpson clonality was calculated by taking the square root of Simpson's diversity index across productive rearrangements. Drawn from immuneACCESS, this table holds only the in-frame rearrangements with V and J called that TCRdb kept. Clones are partly lost; checked studies trace under half to an unresolved V gene and leave the rest unexplained. The D gene and trimming were derived from the DNA, and the V and J assignments and clone size from that table. A total of some 120,000 clones appear in this sample, about three quarters of them only once. The ten top clones hold 2% to 2.5% of the sample.

Study-wide findings and limitations: The quantity of clinical and demographic metadata differed by source and by participant and was supplied without curation.

About this clone: The specificity of this receptor is unknown. No per-base quality is available; no much larger clone lies one base away.

The chain couples TRBV6-5 to TRBJ2-7; 9 nucleotides in the junction match TRBD1. What was sequenced was peripheral blood. The receptor comes from a woman aged 70-85 years with acute or convalescent COVID-19. The CDR3 loop reads CASTTRTGEAEQYF. The sequenced DNA: TGTGCCAGCACCACCCGGACAGGGGAAGCCGAGCAGTACTTC.